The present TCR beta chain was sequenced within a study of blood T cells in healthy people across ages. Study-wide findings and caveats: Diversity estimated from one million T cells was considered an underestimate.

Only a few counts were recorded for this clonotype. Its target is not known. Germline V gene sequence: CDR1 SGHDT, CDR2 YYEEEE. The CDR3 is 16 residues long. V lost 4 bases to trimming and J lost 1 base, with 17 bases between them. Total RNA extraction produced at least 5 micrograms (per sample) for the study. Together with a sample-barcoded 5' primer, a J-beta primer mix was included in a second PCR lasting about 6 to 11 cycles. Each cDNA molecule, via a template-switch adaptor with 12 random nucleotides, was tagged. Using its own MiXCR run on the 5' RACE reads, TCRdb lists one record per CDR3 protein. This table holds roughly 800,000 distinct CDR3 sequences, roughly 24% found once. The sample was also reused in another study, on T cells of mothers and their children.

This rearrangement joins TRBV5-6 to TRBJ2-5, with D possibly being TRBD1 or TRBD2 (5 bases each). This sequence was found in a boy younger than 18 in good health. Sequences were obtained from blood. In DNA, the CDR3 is TGTGCCAGCAGCGAAAATACGGGACGCACCCAAGAGACCCAGTACTTC. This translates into CASSENTGRTQETQYF.